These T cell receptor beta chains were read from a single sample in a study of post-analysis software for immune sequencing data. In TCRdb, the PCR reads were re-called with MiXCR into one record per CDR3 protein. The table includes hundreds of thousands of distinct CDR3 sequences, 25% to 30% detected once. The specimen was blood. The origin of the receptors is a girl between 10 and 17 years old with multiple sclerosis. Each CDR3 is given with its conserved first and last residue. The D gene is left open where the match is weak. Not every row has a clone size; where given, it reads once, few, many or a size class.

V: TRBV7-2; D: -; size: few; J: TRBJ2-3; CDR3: CASSKGLSTPDTQYF; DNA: TGTGCCAGCAGCAAGGGACTTAGCACCCCAGATACGCAGTATTTT
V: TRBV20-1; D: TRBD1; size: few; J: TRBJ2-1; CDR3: CSAVHPGTGSFNEQFF; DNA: TGCAGTGCAGTACACCCCGGGACAGGGTCGTTCAATGAGCAGTTCTTC
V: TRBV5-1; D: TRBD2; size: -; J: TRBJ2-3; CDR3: CASSLALAAPDTQYF; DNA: TGCGCCAGCAGCTTGGCACTAGCGGCCCCGGATACGCAGTATTTT
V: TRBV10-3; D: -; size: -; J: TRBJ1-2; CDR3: CAISGQLATYGYTF; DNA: TGTGCCATCAGTGGCCAGCTTGCTACCTATGGCTACACCTTC
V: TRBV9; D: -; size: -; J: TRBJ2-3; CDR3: CASTGELTDTQYF; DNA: TGTGCCAGCACAGGGGAACTCACAGATACGCAGTATTTT
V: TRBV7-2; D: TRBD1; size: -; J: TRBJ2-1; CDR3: CASSLEGQGSYEQFF; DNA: TGTGCCAGCAGCTTAGAGGGACAGGGTTCCTACGAGCAGTTCTTC
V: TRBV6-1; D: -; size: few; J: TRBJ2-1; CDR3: CASMRSRYNEQFF; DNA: TGTGCCAGCATGAGGAGCCGCTACAATGAGCAGTTCTTC
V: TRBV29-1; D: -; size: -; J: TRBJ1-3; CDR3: CSVPSPNSGNTIYF; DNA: TGCAGCGTGCCGAGTCCGAACTCTGGAAACACCATATATTTT
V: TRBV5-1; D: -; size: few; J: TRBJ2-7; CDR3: CASSLTAQSYEQYF; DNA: TGCGCCAGCAGCTTGACAGCCCAATCCTACGAGCAGTACTTC
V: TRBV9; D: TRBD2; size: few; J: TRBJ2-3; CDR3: CASSVWGEGGRAGADTQYF; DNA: TGTGCCAGCAGCGTCTGGGGGGAAGGCGGGAGGGCCGGCGCAGATACGCAGTATTTT
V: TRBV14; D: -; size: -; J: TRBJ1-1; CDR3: CASSQDLRMNTEAFF; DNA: TGTGCCAGCAGCCAAGATCTGCGCATGAACACTGAAGCTTTCTTT
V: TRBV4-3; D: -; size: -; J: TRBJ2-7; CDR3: CASNQDYMDSYEQYF; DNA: TGCGCCAGCAACCAAGATTACATGGACTCCTACGAGCAGTACTTC
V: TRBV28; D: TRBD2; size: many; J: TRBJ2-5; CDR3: CASSSLRTSGDQETQYF; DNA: TGTGCCAGCAGTTCTCTTCGGACTAGCGGGGATCAAGAGACCCAGTACTTC
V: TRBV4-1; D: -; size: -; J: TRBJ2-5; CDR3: CASSQEERGGRETQYF; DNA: TGCGCCAGCAGCCAAGAAGAAAGGGGGGGACGCGAGACCCAGTACTTC
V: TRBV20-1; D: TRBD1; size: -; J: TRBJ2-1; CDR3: CSATPGGSYNEQFF; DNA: TGCAGTGCTACCCCAGGGGGCTCCTACAATGAGCAGTTCTTC
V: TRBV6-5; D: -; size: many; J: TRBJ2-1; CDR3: CASRRPLYNEQFF; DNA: TGTGCCAGCAGACGACCTCTCTACAATGAGCAGTTCTTC
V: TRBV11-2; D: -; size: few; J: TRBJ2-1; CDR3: CASTPGPEEDNEQFF; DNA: TGTGCCAGCACCCCAGGCCCAGAGGAAGACAATGAGCAGTTCTTC
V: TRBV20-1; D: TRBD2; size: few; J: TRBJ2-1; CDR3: CSATRPSGRHNEQFF; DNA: TGCAGTGCTACTAGACCTAGCGGGAGGCACAATGAGCAGTTCTTC
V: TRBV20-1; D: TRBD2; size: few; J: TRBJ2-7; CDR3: CSAAGLAGGPLEQYF; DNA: TGCAGTGCGGCTGGACTAGCGGGAGGGCCGTTGGAGCAGTACTTC
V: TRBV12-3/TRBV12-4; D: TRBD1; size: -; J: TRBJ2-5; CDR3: CAGSQGTGVGETQYF; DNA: TGTGCCGGATCCCAGGGGACAGGGGTTGGTGAGACCCAGTACTTC
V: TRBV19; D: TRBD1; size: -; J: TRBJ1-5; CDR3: CASRNLGTGNQPQHF; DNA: TGTGCCAGTAGGAACCTCGGGACAGGCAATCAGCCCCAGCATTTT
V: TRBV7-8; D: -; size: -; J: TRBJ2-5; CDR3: CASSPRTARGTQYF; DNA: TGTGCCAGCAGCCCCCGGACAGCCCGGGGGACCCAGTACTTC
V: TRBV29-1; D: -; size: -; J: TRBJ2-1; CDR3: CSVEEGRLLFF; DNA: TGCAGCGTTGAGGAGGGAAGGCTATTGTTCTTC
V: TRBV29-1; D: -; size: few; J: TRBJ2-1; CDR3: CSVMTDYNEQFF; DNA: TGCAGCGTGATGACGGATTACAATGAGCAGTTCTTC
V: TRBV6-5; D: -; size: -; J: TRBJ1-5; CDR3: CASSPQPSQPQHF; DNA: TGTGCCAGCAGTCCCCAACCCAGTCAGCCCCAGCATTTT
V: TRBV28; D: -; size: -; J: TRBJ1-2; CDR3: CASSKSGTAYGYTF; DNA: TGTGCCAGCAGTAAATCCGGGACGGCCTATGGCTACACCTTC
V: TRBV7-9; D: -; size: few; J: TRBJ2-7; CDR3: CASRTGTGDYEQYF; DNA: TGTGCCAGCAGGACCGGGACTGGAGACTACGAGCAGTACTTC
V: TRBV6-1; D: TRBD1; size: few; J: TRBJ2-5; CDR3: CASSALTGVGETQYF; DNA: TGTGCCAGCAGTGCCCTGACAGGGGTTGGGGAGACCCAGTACTTC
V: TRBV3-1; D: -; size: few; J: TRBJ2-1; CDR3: CASSQDPGLGEQFF; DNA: TGTGCCAGCAGCCAAGACCCAGGCTTAGGGGAGCAGTTCTTC
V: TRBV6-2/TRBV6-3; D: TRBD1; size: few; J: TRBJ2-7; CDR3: CASSQGQGWSEQYF; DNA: TGTGCCAGCAGCCAAGGACAGGGTTGGAGCGAGCAGTACTTC
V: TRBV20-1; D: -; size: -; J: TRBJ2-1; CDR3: CSAWGLVGGRGNEQFF; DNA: TGCAGTGCGTGGGGACTTGTCGGGGGGCGAGGGAATGAGCAGTTCTTC
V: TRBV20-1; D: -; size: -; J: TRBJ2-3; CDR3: CSARGYGTDTQYF; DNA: TGCAGTGCCCGGGGCTATGGGACAGATACGCAGTATTTT
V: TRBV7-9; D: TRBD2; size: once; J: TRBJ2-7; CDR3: CASSPPGQRGFNEQYF; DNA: TGTGCCAGCAGCCCCCCGGGCCAGCGGGGGTTCAACGAGCAGTACTTC
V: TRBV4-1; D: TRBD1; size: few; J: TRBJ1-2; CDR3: CASSQGQGAMRGYTF; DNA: TGCGCCAGCAGCCAGGGACAGGGAGCAATGCGAGGCTACACCTTC
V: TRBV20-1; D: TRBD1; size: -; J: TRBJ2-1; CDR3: CSAINRQGAVEQFF; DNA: TGCAGTGCCATCAATCGACAGGGGGCAGTTGAGCAGTTCTTC
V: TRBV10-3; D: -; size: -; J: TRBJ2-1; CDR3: CAISESNEQFF; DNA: TGTGCCATCAGCGAATCGAATGAGCAGTTCTTC
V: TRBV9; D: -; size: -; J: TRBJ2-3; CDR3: CASSSRGTSSTDTQYF; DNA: TGTGCCAGCAGCTCCCGGGGGACCTCTAGCACAGATACGCAGTATTTT
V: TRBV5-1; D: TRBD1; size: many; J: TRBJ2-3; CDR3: CASSRAGTGGSDTQYF; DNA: TGCGCCAGCAGCCGAGCCGGGACAGGGGGCTCAGATACGCAGTATTTT
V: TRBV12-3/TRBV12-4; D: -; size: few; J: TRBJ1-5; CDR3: CASSLSVPGYSNQPQHF; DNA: -
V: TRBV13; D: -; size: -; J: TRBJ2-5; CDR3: CASSLGLWTKEQYF; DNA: TGTGCCAGCAGCTTAGGCCTCTGGACTAAGGAGCAGTACTTC
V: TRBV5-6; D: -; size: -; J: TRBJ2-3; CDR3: CASSIERDTQYF; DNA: TGTGCCAGCAGCATCGAGCGAGATACGCAGTATTTT
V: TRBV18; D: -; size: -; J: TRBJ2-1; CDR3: CASSPIPRRLGYNEQFF; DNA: TGTGCCAGCTCACCAATCCCCCGCCGCCTAGGTTACAATGAGCAGTTCTTC
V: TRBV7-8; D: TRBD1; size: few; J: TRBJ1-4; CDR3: CASSFGTGLVSNEKLFF; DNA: TGTGCCAGCAGCTTCGGGACAGGGCTTGTTTCTAATGAAAAACTGTTTTTT
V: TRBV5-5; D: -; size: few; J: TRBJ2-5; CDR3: CANSRASGDETQYF; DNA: TGTGCCAACAGCCGAGCCAGCGGAGATGAGACCCAGTACTTC
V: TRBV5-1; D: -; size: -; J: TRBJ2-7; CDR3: CASSFIPAYEQYF; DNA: TGCGCCAGCAGCTTTATCCCTGCCTACGAGCAGTACTTC
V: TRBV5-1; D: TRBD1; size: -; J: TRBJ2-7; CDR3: CASRPSSGGYEQYF; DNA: TGCGCCAGCCGACCGTCCTCAGGGGGCTACGAGCAGTACTTC
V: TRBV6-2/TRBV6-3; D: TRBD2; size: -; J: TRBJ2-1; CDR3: CASSPPTGGTGGEQFF; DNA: TGTGCCAGCAGTCCCCCTACGGGGGGTACAGGTGGTGAGCAGTTCTTC
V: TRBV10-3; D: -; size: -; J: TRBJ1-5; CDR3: CAIRSEEQVYSNQPQHF; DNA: TGTGCCATCAGATCAGAAGAACAGGTATATAGCAATCAGCCCCAGCATTTT
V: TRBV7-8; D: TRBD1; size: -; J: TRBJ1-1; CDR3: CASSLYTRGQSPSAEAFF; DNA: TGTGCCAGCAGCCTATACACCCGGGGACAGTCCCCATCCGCCGAAGCTTTCTTT
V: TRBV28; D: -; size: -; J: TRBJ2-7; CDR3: CASSWGSLSSYEQYF; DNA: TGTGCCAGCAGTTGGGGCAGTCTAAGCTCCTACGAGCAGTACTTC
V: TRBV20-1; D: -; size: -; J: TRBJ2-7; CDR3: CSASNAGGLMPGEQYF; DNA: TGCAGTGCTAGCAACGCAGGGGGACTCATGCCTGGCGAGCAGTACTTC
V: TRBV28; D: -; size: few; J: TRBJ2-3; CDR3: CASSRIAVLTDTQYF; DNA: TGTGCCAGCAGCCGAATAGCGGTCCTCACAGATACGCAGTATTTT
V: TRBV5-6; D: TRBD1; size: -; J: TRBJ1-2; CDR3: CASSLDYRGRGYTF; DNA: TGTGCCAGCAGCTTAGACTACAGGGGCCGGGGCTACACCTTC
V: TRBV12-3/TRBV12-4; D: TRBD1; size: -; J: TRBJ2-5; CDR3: CASSRDSRGETQYF; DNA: TGTGCCAGCAGCCGGGACAGCCGAGGAGAGACCCAGTACTTC